This TCR beta chain was sequenced in a study of cytomegalovirus exposure and HLA in healthy donors. General study results and limits: The study listed some 160 cytomegalovirus-associated TCR beta chains.

Assay used: immunoSEQ multiplex PCR; TCRdb lists only in-frame clones, some missing. The sample holds approximately 200,000 clones; 65% to 90% are singletons and the top ten take 13%. Details on this clone: Its cognate antigen is unknown.

The source material was PBMCs. This receptor was identified in a woman aged 25-40 years in good health and CMV-seropositive.

The CDR3 spells CASSFGRGQGWKTQYF. The CDR3 bases are TGTGCCAGCAGCTTCGGCCGGGGACAGGGGTGGAAGACCCAGTACTTC. The chain employs TRBV7-9 and TRBJ2-5, with TRBD1 matching 10 bases. The CDR3 sequence is 16 residues long. Germline loops: CDR1 SEHNR, CDR2 FQNEAQ (reference sequence). V lost 3 bases to trimming and J lost 6 bases; unmatched junction nucleotides: 10. Complete variable domain (other parts from reference TRBV7-9 and TRBJ2-5): DTGVSQNPRHKITKRGQNVTFRCDPISEHNRLYWYRQTLGQGPEFLTYFQNEAQLEKSRLLSDRFSAERPKGSFSTLEIQRTEQGDSAMYLCASSFGRGQGWKTQYFGPGTRLLVL.